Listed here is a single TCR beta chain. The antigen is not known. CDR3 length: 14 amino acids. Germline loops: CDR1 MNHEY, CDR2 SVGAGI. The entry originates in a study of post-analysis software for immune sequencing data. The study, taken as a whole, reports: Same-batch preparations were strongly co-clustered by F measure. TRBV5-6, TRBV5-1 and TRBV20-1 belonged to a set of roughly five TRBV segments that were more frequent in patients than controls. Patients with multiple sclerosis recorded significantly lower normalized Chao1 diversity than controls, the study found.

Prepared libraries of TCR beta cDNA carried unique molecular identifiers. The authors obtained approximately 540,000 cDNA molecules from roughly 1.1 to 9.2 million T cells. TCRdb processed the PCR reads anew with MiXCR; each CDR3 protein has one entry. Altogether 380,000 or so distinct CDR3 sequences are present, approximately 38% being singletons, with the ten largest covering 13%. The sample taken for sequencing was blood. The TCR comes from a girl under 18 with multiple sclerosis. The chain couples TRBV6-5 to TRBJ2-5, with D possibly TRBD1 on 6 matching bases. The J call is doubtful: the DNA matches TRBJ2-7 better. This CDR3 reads CASSQQGVTTEQYF. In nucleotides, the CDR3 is TGTGCCAGCAGTCAACAGGGAGTGACCACCGAGCAGTACTTC.